This entry describes one T cell receptor beta chain. Using a constant-region primer together with ProtoScript II reverse transcriptase, TCR beta cDNA was made from around 500 ng of total RNA. Researchers made the TCR beta libraries by running three nested multiplex PCR rounds with slightly modified ARM-PCR. A C-beta reverse primer and TRBV1-TRBV30 forward primers served in each of the first two PCR rounds, at 9 to 10 cycles apiece. TCRdb processed the multiplex PCR reads anew with MiXCR; each CDR3 protein has one entry. Here the sample spans about 120,000 distinct CDR3 sequences, 55% to 70% being singletons. This specimen belongs to a study of tumor-infiltrating lymphocytes in primary liver carcinoma. CDR1 is SQVTM, CDR2 ANQGSEA, per germline. This CDR3 spans 14 amino acids. Investigators took RNA and DNA out together from about 19-30 mg of unsorted bulk tissue.

The TCR comes from a woman in her sixties or seventies with primary liver carcinoma and hepatitis B virus infection. The sequenced material came from tumor-adjacent normal liver tissue. The V call is TRBV29-1, the J call TRBJ2-5, with TRBD2 matching over 9 bases. Written as DNA, the CDR3 is TGCAACGTCACCGGGACTAGCTCTGTCGAGACCCAGTACTTC. This translates into CNVTGTSSVETQYF. Full variable domain (outside the CDR3, taken from reference TRBV29-1 and TRBJ2-5): SAVISQKPSRDICQRGTSLTIQCQVDSQVTMMFWYRQQPGQSLTLIATANQGSEATYESGFVIDKFPISRPNLTFSTLTVSNMSPEDSSIYLCNVTGTSSVETQYFGPGTRLLVL.